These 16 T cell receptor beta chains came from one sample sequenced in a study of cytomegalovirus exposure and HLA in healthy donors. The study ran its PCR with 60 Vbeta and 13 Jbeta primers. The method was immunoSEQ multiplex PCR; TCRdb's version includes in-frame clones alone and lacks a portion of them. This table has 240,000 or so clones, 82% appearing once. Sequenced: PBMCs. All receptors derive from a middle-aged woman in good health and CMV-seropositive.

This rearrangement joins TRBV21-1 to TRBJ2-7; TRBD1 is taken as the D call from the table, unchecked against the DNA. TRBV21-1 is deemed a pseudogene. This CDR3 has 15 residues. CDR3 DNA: TGTGCCAGCAGCAAATCGGCCCGGGACAGGGAAGAGCAGTACTTC. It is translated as CASSKSARDREEQYF.

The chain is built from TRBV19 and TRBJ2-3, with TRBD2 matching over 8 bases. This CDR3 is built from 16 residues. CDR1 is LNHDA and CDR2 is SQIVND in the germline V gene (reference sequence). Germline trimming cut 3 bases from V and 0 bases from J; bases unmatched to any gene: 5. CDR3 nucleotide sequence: TGTGCCAGTAGTATCGGGAGGGGGGGTAGCACAGATACGCAGTATTTT. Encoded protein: CASSIGRGGSTDTQYF.

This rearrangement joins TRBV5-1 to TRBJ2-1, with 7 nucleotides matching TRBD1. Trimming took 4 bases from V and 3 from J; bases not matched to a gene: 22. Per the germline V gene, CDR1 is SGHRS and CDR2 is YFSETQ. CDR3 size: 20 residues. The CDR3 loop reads CASSRLPSARDSAYYNEQFF. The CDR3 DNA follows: TGCGCCAGCAGCCGCTTACCCTCCGCCCGGGACAGTGCCTACTACAATGAGCAGTTCTTC.

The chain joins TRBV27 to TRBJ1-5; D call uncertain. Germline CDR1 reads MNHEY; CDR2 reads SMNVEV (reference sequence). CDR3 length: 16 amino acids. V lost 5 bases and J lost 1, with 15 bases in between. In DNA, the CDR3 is TGTGCCAGCAGTCCTCTGGCGGCGGGGAGCAATCAGCCCCAGCATTTT. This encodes CASSPLAAGSNQPQHF.

CDR3 loop: CASSSESGGQFF. CDR3 DNA: TGCGCCAGCAGCTCCGAAAGCGGGGGGCAGTTCTTC. The J gene is TRBJ2-1, the V gene TRBV5-1; 8 positions match TRBD2. This CDR3 has 12 amino acids. The germline V gene encodes CDR1 SGHRS and CDR2 YFSETQ. Unmatched junction bases numbered 5, after V lost 3 bases and J lost 12 bases.

The CDR3 DNA follows: TGTGCCATCAGTGAGGTCGGGACAGGGCGGGGAGCTTTCTTT. Amino acid sequence: CAISEVGTGRGAFF. The gene calls are TRBV10-3 and TRBJ1-1, with 9 bases that match TRBD1. CDR1 and CDR2 from the germline V gene are ENHRY and SYGVKD. V shed 2 bases and J 10 bases; nucleotides not matched to a gene: 8. The CDR3 has 14 residues.

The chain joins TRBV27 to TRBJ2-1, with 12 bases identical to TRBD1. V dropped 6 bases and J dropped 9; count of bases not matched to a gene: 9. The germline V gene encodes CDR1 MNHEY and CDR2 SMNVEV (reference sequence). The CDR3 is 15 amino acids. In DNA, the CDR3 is TGTGCCAGCAGGGGGGGACAGGGGGCGGGTGGTGAGCAGTTCTTC. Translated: CASRGGQGAGGEQFF.

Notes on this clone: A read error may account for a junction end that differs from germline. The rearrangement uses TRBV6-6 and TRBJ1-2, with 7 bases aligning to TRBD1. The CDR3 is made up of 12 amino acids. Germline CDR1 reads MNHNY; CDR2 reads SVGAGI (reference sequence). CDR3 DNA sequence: TGTGCCAGCAGTTTGGAACAGGGGAACTCAGCCTTC. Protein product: CASSLEQGNSAF.

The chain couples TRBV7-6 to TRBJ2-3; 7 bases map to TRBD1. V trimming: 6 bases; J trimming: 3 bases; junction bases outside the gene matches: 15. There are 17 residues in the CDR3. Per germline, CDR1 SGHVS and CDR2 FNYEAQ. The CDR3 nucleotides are TGTGCCAGCAGTCGATTCAACAGGGGATTGCGAACAGATACGCAGTATTTT. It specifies CASSRFNRGLRTDTQYF.

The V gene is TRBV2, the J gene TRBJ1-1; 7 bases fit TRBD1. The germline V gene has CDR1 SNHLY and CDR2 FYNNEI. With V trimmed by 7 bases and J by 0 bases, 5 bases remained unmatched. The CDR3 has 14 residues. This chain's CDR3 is CASIRQGMNTEAFF. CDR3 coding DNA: TGTGCCAGCATTCGACAGGGAATGAACACTGAAGCTTTCTTT.

This CDR3 is CASSSGQGGGGYTF. The CDR3 DNA reads TGTGCCAGCAGCTCGGGACAGGGGGGGGGTGGCTACACCTTC. This chain links TRBV4-2 with TRBJ1-2; 11 nucleotides match TRBD1. V shed 5 bases, J shed 7 bases, and the junction held 6 bases outside the gene matches. The CDR3 spans 14 residues. CDR1 and CDR2 (germline): LGHNA, YNFKEQ.

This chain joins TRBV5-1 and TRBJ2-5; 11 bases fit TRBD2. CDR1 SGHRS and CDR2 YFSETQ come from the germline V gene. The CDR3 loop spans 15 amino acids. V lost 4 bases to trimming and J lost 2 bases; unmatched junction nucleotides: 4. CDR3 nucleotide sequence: TGCGCCAGCAGCATACTAGCGGGGGTACAAGAGACCCAGTACTTC. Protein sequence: CASSILAGVQETQYF.

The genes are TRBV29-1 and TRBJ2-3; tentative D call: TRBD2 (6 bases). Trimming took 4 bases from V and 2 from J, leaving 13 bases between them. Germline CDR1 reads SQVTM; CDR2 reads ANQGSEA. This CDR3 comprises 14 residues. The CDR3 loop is CSVARRELTDTQYF. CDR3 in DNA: TGCAGCGTTGCCCGGAGGGAACTCACAGATACGCAGTATTTT.

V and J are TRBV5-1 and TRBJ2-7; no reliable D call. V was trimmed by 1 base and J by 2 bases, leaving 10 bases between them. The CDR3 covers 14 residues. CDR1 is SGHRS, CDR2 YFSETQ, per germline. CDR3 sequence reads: CASSLSRGPYEQYF. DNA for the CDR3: TGCGCCAGCAGCTTGAGCCGAGGCCCCTACGAGCAGTACTTC.

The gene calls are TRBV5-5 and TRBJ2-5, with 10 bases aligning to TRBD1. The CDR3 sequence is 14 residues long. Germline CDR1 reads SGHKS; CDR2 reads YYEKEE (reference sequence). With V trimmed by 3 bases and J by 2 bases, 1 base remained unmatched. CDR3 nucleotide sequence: TGTGCCAGCAGCTGGACAGGGGGACAAGAGACCCAGTACTTC. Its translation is CASSWTGGQETQYF.

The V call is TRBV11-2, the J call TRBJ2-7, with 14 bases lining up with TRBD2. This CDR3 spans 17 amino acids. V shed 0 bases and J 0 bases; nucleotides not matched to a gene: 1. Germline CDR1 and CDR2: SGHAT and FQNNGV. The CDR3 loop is CASSLEGTSGSSYEQYF. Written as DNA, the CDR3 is TGTGCCAGCAGCTTAGAGGGGACTAGCGGGAGCTCCTACGAGCAGTACTTC. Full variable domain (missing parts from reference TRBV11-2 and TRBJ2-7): EAGVAQSPRYKIIEKRQSVAFWCNPISGHATLYWYQQILGQGPKLLIQFQNNGVVDDSQLPKDRFSAERLKGVDSTLKIQPAKLEDSAVYLCASSLEGTSGSSYEQYFGPGTRLTVT.